Shown below are 18 T cell receptor beta chains from a single sample sequenced in a study of control samples from healthy donors and cancer patients. Generated by immunoSEQ multiplex PCR, the TCRdb table keeps only in-frame clones and is missing some. The table includes 100,000 to 150,000 clones, approximately 92% detected once. Source material: PBMCs. The receptors derive from a man aged 80 or over with head and neck cancer.

The chain has TRBV2 and TRBJ1-6; D perhaps matches TRBD1 (6 bases). CDR3 size: 13 residues. Trimming left V 6 bases short and J 10 bases short, with 13 bases between. Germline assignment: CDR1 SNHLY and CDR2 FYNNEI. In nucleotides, the CDR3 is TGTGCCAGCAGGGCTAGTGGGGGCTCACCCCTCCACTTT. Its translation is CASRASGGSPLHF.

This chain connects TRBV7-9 to TRBJ2-1, with TRBD1 matching over 7 bases. V lost 5 bases to trimming and J lost 7 bases; unmatched junction nucleotides: 11. The germline CDR1 and CDR2 sequences are SEHNR and FQNEAQ (reference sequence). The CDR3 length is 15 residues. DNA for the CDR3: TGTGCCAGCAGCCTGAGACAGGGCTCTGAAAATGAGCAGTTCTTC. Translated: CASSLRQGSENEQFF.

CDR3 in DNA: TGTGCCAGCAGCCAAGCCCCCGGGACTAGCGGTCTAAAAGCCGCCTACGAGCAGTACTTC. It specifies CASSQAPGTSGLKAAYEQYF. The rearrangement joins TRBV6-6 to TRBJ2-7; 11 bases are shared with TRBD2. This CDR3 spans 20 amino acids. Germline trimming cut 6 bases from V and 2 bases from J; bases unmatched to any gene: 21. The germline gives CDR1 MNHNY, CDR2 SVGAGI (reference sequence).

The chain employs TRBV28 and TRBJ2-1; 8 bases are shared with TRBD1. There are 16 residues in the CDR3. With 6 bases clipped from V and 7 bases from J, the junction kept 14 bases outside the gene matches. Germline V gene sequence: CDR1 MDHEN, CDR2 SYDVKM. CDR3 sequence: CASRPPGQGASNEQFF. CDR3 coding DNA: TGTGCCAGCAGACCTCCGGGGCAGGGGGCGAGTAATGAGCAGTTCTTC.

V usage is TRBV2 and J usage is TRBJ2-3, with D tentatively TRBD1 (6 bases). Germline CDR1 reads SNHLY; CDR2 reads FYNNEI. The CDR3 is 14 residues long. The V and J ends lost 5 bases and 5 bases respectively, with 14 bases between them. CDR3 nucleotides: TGTGCCAGCAGTTTCAGGGGCGTTATAGATACGCAGTATTTT. Translated: CASSFRGVIDTQYF.

The rearrangement uses TRBV25-1 and TRBJ1-2, with 7 bases fitting TRBD1. This CDR3 is 13 amino acids long. The V and J ends lost 8 bases and 6 bases, in that order; junction bases with no gene match: 9. Germline CDR1 is MGHDK and CDR2 is SYGVNS. The CDR3 spells CASGDRAPNGYTF. As DNA, the CDR3 is TGTGCCAGCGGAGACAGGGCCCCTAATGGCTACACCTTC.

The chain combines TRBV30 with TRBJ2-3, with 9 bases that match TRBD2. CDR3 size: 18 residues. The V gene end was trimmed by 5 bases and the J gene end by 1 base; junction bases not matched to a gene: 16. CDR1 and CDR2 (germline): GTSNPN, SVGIG (reference sequence). The CDR3 DNA follows: TGTGCCTGGGGTCGTCGGGCGGGAGGGCCGATCGGCACAGATACGCAGTATTTT. Its protein product is CAWGRRAGGPIGTDTQYF.

V is TRBV7-9 and J is TRBJ2-7; 14 nucleotides agree with TRBD2. CDR1 is SEHNR and CDR2 is FQNEAQ in the germline V gene (reference sequence). The junction had 9 bases not matched to a gene; V was cut back by 4 bases and J by 7 bases. The CDR3 is 16 residues long. The CDR3 loop reads CASSSVPGLAGGEQYF. The CDR3 coding sequence is TGTGCCAGCAGCTCAGTTCCAGGACTAGCGGGGGGTGAGCAGTACTTC.

The J gene is TRBJ1-5, the V gene TRBV19; D not resolved. The V gene lost 0 bases and the J gene lost 9 bases, with 12 bases spanning the gap. CDR1 is LNHDA and CDR2 is SQIVND in the germline V gene (reference sequence). This CDR3 comprises 14 residues. This CDR3 is CASSIEAGGRPQHF. CDR3 nucleotides: TGTGCCAGTAGTATAGAGGCGGGTGGTCGGCCCCAGCATTTT.

The rearrangement uses TRBV7-9 and TRBJ1-5; D unclear. Trimming took 2 bases from V and 2 from J, leaving 13 bases between them. In germline, CDR1 is SEHNR, CDR2 FQNEAQ (reference sequence). The CDR3 is made up of 16 amino acids. The CDR3 DNA sequence: TGTGCCAGCAGCTTAAATAGGGCTGGCGGCAATCAGCCCCAGCATTTT. This codes for CASSLNRAGGNQPQHF.

The CDR3 region has the DNA TGTGCCAGCAGTTCGCCGGGACTAGCGGGCGCCGAGCAGTACTTC. Its translation: CASSSPGLAGAEQYF. The J gene is TRBJ2-7, the V gene TRBV28; 12 bases agree with TRBD2. The CDR3 has 15 amino acids. Looked up from germline, CDR1 is MDHEN and CDR2 is SYDVKM. After removal of 4 bases from V and 6 bases from J, the junction contained 7 bases not matched to a gene.

CDR3 coding DNA: TGTGCCAGCAGCGCCGGGACTTCTAGCTCCTACAATGAGCAGTTCTTC. Translating it yields CASSAGTSSSYNEQFF. The chain uses TRBV9 and TRBJ2-1; perhaps TRBD2 as D (6 bases). This CDR3 contains 16 residues. Trimming took off 3 bases at V and 0 bases at J, with 13 bases between the two ends. The germline V gene has CDR1 SGDLS and CDR2 YYNGEE.

This chain links TRBV4-1 with TRBJ2-3, with TRBD2 identical over 15 bases. The length of the CDR3 is 17 residues. Looked up from germline, CDR1 is MGHRA and CDR2 is YSYEKL. J was trimmed by 5 bases and V by 0 bases; bases with no gene match: 3. The CDR3, as DNA: TGCGCCAGCAGCCAAGATTGGACTAGCGGGGGGGGAGATACGCAGTATTTT. Its translation: CASSQDWTSGGGDTQYF.

This rearrangement joins TRBV12-5 to TRBJ1-3; D remains ambiguous. V was clipped by 5 bases and J by 8 bases, with 10 bases between them. Germline V gene sequence: CDR1 LGHNT, CDR2 FRNRAP. This CDR3 is built from 12 residues. In DNA form, the CDR3 reads TGTGCTAGTGGTGGGAATGTACACACCATATATTTT. It yields the protein CASGGNVHTIYF.

The chain links TRBV10-3 to TRBJ2-7, with D uncertain. V gave up 0 bases and J gave up 2 bases, with 11 bases separating them. This CDR3 has 15 residues. Germline-derived CDR1 and CDR2 are ENHRY and SYGVKD. Here the CDR3 reads CAISESHGRPYEQYF. The CDR3 nucleotides read TGTGCCATCAGTGAGTCTCATGGACGCCCCTACGAGCAGTACTTC.

The V gene is TRBV6-5, the J gene TRBJ1-1; D perhaps matches TRBD1 (5 bases). V lost 4 bases, J lost 0 bases, and 15 bases lay in between. The CDR3 totals 16 residues. Germline assignment: CDR1 MNHEY and CDR2 SVGAGI. CDR3 sequence reads: CASSFGPQGLNTEAFF. CDR3 nucleotide sequence: TGTGCCAGCAGTTTCGGGCCCCAGGGACTGAACACTGAAGCTTTCTTT.

This chain joins TRBV6-2 or TRBV6-3 and TRBJ2-3, with a tentative D call TRBD2 (6 bases). Trimming shortened V by 6 bases and J by 1 base, and 14 bases separated the two germline ends. Germline CDR1 is MNHEY and CDR2 is SVGEGT. This CDR3 comprises 15 residues. The CDR3 nucleotides are TGTGCCAGCAGCGGGACTCAGGCGGGCACAGATACGCAGTATTTT. Translation gives CASSGTQAGTDTQYF.

V and J are TRBV4-3 and TRBJ2-3; the D is unclear. With 0 bases removed from V and 2 bases from J, the gap between germline ends came to 6 bases. The V gene's germline CDR1 is LGHNA and CDR2 YSLEER. The CDR3 is made up of 14 amino acids. CDR3 protein: CASSQDTHTDTQYF. Written as DNA, the CDR3 is TGCGCCAGCAGCCAAGATACCCACACAGATACGCAGTATTTT.